These 13 T cell receptor beta chains were sequenced from one sample in a study of OX40 agonist ivuxolimab in advanced cancers. Method: immunoSEQ multiplex PCR; TCRdb's copy keeps in-frame clones and lacks some. The table has some 90,000 clones, roughly 91% seen once. The input for sequencing was CD4+ or CD8+ T cells sorted from blood, taken in a trial of the OX40 agonist ivuxolimab. The receptors come from an adult with an advanced solid tumor such as melanoma, head and neck, liver or kidney cancer.

The V gene is TRBV10-2, the J gene TRBJ2-1; TRBD1 aligns across 9 bases. This CDR3 has 16 residues. The trim removed 3 bases at V and 7 bases at J, leaving 10 bases unmatched. Germline V lookup: CDR1 WSHSY, CDR2 SAAADI. This CDR3 is CASSELLGQGQNEQFF. CDR3 sequence (DNA): TGCGCCAGCAGTGAACTCCTAGGACAGGGGCAAAATGAGCAGTTCTTC.

The chain has TRBV5-8 and TRBJ1-2, with D perhaps matching TRBD1 (5 bases). CDR3 length: 15 residues. Per the germline V gene, CDR1 is SGHTS and CDR2 is YDEGEE. V lost 5 bases and J 5 bases, leaving 19 bases between the germline ends. The CDR3 protein is CASRNPGTQGYGYTF. The CDR3, as DNA: TGTGCCAGCAGGAACCCCGGGACCCAAGGGTATGGCTACACCTTC.

This chain links TRBV19 with TRBJ2-7; a possible D gene is TRBD2 (6 bases). Germline V gene sequence: CDR1 LNHDA, CDR2 SQIVND (reference sequence). Trimming pared 7 bases from V and 2 bases from J, leaving 15 bases between. The CDR3 length is 14 residues. CDR3 nucleotide sequence: TGTGCCAGTATCCCGGGACTTCCCCCCTACGAGCAGTACTTC. It translates to CASIPGLPPYEQYF.

This rearrangement joins TRBV27 to TRBJ2-1; 10 positions agree with TRBD2. V shed 6 bases and J 5 bases; nucleotides not matched to a gene: 10. The CDR3 has 16 amino acids. The germline V gene has CDR1 MNHEY and CDR2 SMNVEV (reference sequence). DNA for the CDR3: TGTGCCAGCAGCCCAAACGTAGCGGGGGGCCACAATGAGCAGTTCTTC. Residues: CASSPNVAGGHNEQFF.

This sequence joins TRBV5-1 and TRBJ2-5; TRBD2 matches 15 bases. The CDR3 loop spans 19 amino acids. V lost 0 bases, J lost 3 bases, and 9 bases stayed unmatched. Germline-derived CDR1 and CDR2 are SGHRS and YFSETQ. The CDR3 here is CASSLGSLGTSGGKETQYF. The CDR3 DNA is TGCGCCAGCAGCTTGGGTTCCTTGGGGACTAGCGGGGGGAAAGAGACCCAGTACTTC.

This sequence joins TRBV7-2 and TRBJ2-5; 8 bases are a match to TRBD1. The end of the DNA fits TRBJ2-7 better, so the J call may be wrong. The CDR3 is 14 residues long. CDR1 SGHTA and CDR2 FQGNSA come from the germline V gene. The CDR3 DNA reads as TGTGCCAGCAGCTGGGACAGGTTCTCCTACGAGCAGTACTTC. Translated, it gives CASSWDRFSYEQYF.

The chain recombines TRBV5-1 with TRBJ2-1; 9 nucleotides match TRBD2. The CDR3 runs 16 residues. Germline V gene sequence: CDR1 SGHRS, CDR2 YFSETQ. After removal of 4 bases from V and 10 bases from J, the junction contained 15 bases not matched to a gene. Written as DNA, the CDR3 is TGCGCCAGCAGCATAACGGCGGGAGGGGGCCCTAGGGAGCAGTTCTTC. Protein sequence: CASSITAGGGPREQFF.

This clone was seen more than once but under ten times. The CDR3 sequence: CASSLASLRSGANVLTF. The CDR3 DNA follows: TGTGCCAGCAGCTTAGCGTCCCTTAGAAGTGGGGCCAACGTCCTGACTTTC. This rearrangement joins TRBV7-8 to TRBJ2-6, with D unclear. This CDR3 comprises 17 residues. Trimming removed 0 bases from V and 3 bases from J, with 12 bases in between. CDR1 SGHVS and CDR2 FQNEAQ come from the germline V gene.

V and J are TRBV6-5 and TRBJ2-7, with TRBD2 matching over 8 bases. This CDR3 comprises 16 residues. V dropped 0 bases and J dropped 2; count of bases not matched to a gene: 6. Germline CDR1 is MNHEY and CDR2 is SVGAGI. Here the CDR3 DNA reads TGTGCCAGCAGTTACTCGATTGCAGCGGGGGCCTACGAGCAGTACTTC. Protein: CASSYSIAAGAYEQYF.

This clone was found once. The CDR3 is CASTVGANYEQYF. The CDR3 coding sequence is TGTGCCAGCACCGTTGGAGCGAACTACGAGCAGTACTTC. The V and J genes are TRBV21-1 and TRBJ2-7; no check of the table's D call, TRBD2, against the DNA was made. TRBV21-1 is deemed a pseudogene. The CDR3 is made up of 13 amino acids.

The V call is TRBV18, the J call TRBJ2-7, with TRBD2 as a possible D gene (5 bases). This CDR3 contains 13 residues. Trimming stripped 2 bases from V and 7 bases from J, with 12 bases between. From germline, CDR1 is KGHSH and CDR2 LQKENI. The DNA of the CDR3 is TGTGCCAGCTCACCAGATCGGACGGGGGAGCAGTACTTC. Encoded protein: CASSPDRTGEQYF.

The V and J genes are TRBV19 and TRBJ1-2; D may be TRBD1 (5 bases). Germline V gene lookup returns CDR1 LNHDA and CDR2 SQIVND (reference sequence). The CDR3 covers 15 residues. V was clipped by 2 bases and J by 3 bases, with 13 bases between them. Here the CDR3 DNA reads TGTGCCAGTAGTATAATCCCGGCAGGGCACTATGGCTACACCTTC. The encoded protein is CASSIIPAGHYGYTF.

The J gene is TRBJ2-3, the V gene TRBV6-1, with 8 bases identical to TRBD2. Germline assignment: CDR1 MNHNS and CDR2 SASEGT. The CDR3 contains 13 residues. V lost 11 bases, J lost 10 bases, and 14 bases stayed unmatched. CDR3 protein: CAGTRTSLEAQYF. CDR3 DNA sequence: TGTGCCGGTACCCGGACTAGCCTCGAGGCGCAGTATTTT.